The rows below give T cell receptor beta chains drawn from one sample of a study of CD8+ T cells in alopecia areata. Some clones are missing from TCRdb's copy, which holds only in-frame ones; the method was immunoSEQ multiplex PCR. Seen here are hundreds of thousands of clones, around three fifths observed once, and the top ten hold around 0.44%. The sequencing used CD4+ T cells sorted from blood, collected at week 0. The receptors come from a human donor with alopecia areata. Each CDR3 is given with its conserved first and last residue. The order of the fields is CDR3 protein, clone size, J gene, V gene. For some rows the clone size is stated as once, few or many, or as a class when expanded; others skip it.

CASSVEQGTNVLTF	few	TRBJ2-6	TRBV9
CASSGHSEQFF	-	TRBJ2-1	TRBV6-1
CASKQGIGAYEQYF	-	TRBJ2-7	TRBV27
CSVDRQGGYGYTF	-	TRBJ1-2	TRBV29-1
CAISGLSYEQYF	few	TRBJ2-7	TRBV10-3
CASSYSTAYEQYF	few	TRBJ2-7	TRBV6-7
CASSLLGAPYEQYF	few	TRBJ2-7	TRBV7-2
CASSPLGSNQPQHF	few	TRBJ1-5	TRBV18
CATSVLAGGRKNEQFF	-	TRBJ2-1	TRBV15
CASSGFAGSNIQYF	-	TRBJ2-4	TRBV10-1
CASSSDRGGGGNEQFF	few	TRBJ2-1	TRBV6-5
CSVAGATDTQYF	-	TRBJ2-3	TRBV29-1
CASSIQGFGDNSPLHF	-	TRBJ1-6	TRBV19
CASSTPGQGRNIQYF	-	TRBJ2-4	TRBV19
CASSSAATGSGTDTQYF	-	TRBJ2-3	TRBV5-1
CASSPPSWGTHRDGYTF	-	TRBJ1-2	TRBV18
CTSSQDQSWRERYNEQFF	once	TRBJ2-1	TRBV1
CASSLRGQGAGQPQHF	-	TRBJ1-5	TRBV27
CASSYGATANTGELFF	once	TRBJ2-2	TRBV6-6
CASSPERYEGETQYF	-	TRBJ2-5	TRBV18
CASSSDYPNTEAFF	-	TRBJ1-1	TRBV13
CASSLQGTSTDTQYF	-	TRBJ2-3	TRBV5-1
CASSHDRLAGGSTDTQYF	-	TRBJ2-3	TRBV4-1
CASGLVLGGSSSTDTQYF	-	TRBJ2-3	TRBV12-5
CAWNAGTDTIEKLFF	-	TRBJ1-4	TRBV30
CASSSPTGTLTDTQYF	-	TRBJ2-3	TRBV27
CSVGTPTQYF	-	TRBJ2-3	TRBV20-1
CASSPGLTERPEAFF	-	TRBJ1-1	TRBV7-9
CASSDSRSDEQYF	few	TRBJ2-7	TRBV6-1
CSASGFYGYTF	-	TRBJ1-2	TRBV20-1
CASSSYGTSGSFGETQYF	-	TRBJ2-5	TRBV5-6
CASSPASGANVLTF	-	TRBJ2-6	TRBV7-7
CASSRKIPGLADFDYEQYF	-	TRBJ2-7	TRBV5-4
CASSKQGNEQYF	-	TRBJ2-7	TRBV19
CSVGTGTNYGYTF	few	TRBJ1-2	TRBV29-1
CASSVRSSNQPQHF	few	TRBJ1-5	TRBV25-1
CASSPRQGLNSPLHF	-	TRBJ1-6	TRBV18
CASSEDRDTEAFF	-	TRBJ1-1	TRBV6-5
CAWTKTGLTGELFF	once	TRBJ2-2	TRBV30
CASSSLGGYTF	few	TRBJ1-2	TRBV6-5
CAWSDGTYSNQPQHF	-	TRBJ1-5	TRBV30
CASSQDRGWTEAFF	-	TRBJ1-1	TRBV18
CAAKGAGTEAFF	-	TRBJ1-1	TRBV6-5
CASSPQMWGTNEKLFF	few	TRBJ1-4	TRBV18
CASSDTFSTDTQYF	once	TRBJ2-3	TRBV25-1
CASSGSGANVLTF	-	TRBJ2-6	TRBV28
CASSLFSVDTQYF	-	TRBJ2-3	TRBV5-6
CASSRRGTDHNYGYTF	-	TRBJ1-2	TRBV5-4
CASSLVGRPYNEQFF	-	TRBJ2-1	TRBV5-4
CSGRLQETQYF	-	TRBJ2-5	TRBV20-1
CASSAEVSAGNTIYF	-	TRBJ1-3	TRBV9
CASSPRGASGSGEQFF	few	TRBJ2-1	TRBV5-1
CSAGQENIQYF	few	TRBJ2-4	TRBV29-1